A single sample is the source of the 10 T cell receptor beta chains below, sequenced in a study of cytomegalovirus exposure and HLA in healthy donors (dated by TCRdb to 2017 to 2019). The library relied on the immunoSEQ multiplex PCR assay. For the multiplex PCR, a mixture combining 60 forward primers for TCR Vbeta segments and 13 reverse primers for TCR Jbeta segments was used. TCRdb re-hosts the immuneACCESS table, in-frame sequences only. Its copies lack some clones; in the studies checked, an unresolved V gene accounts for under half of them, and the cause for the rest is not known. Within this sample are about 160,000 clones, with 82% of them counted one time only. Of the sample, about 10% is held by the ten largest clones. Sequenced: PBMCs. The receptors derive from a man over 45 in good health and CMV-seropositive.

V is TRBV10-3 and J is TRBJ1-2; 7 positions match TRBD1. The germline gives CDR1 ENHRY, CDR2 SYGVKD. CDR3 length equals 15 residues. V trimming: 5 bases; J trimming: 6 bases; junction bases outside the gene matches: 12. CDR3 sequence: CAISHDREGENGYTF. The CDR3 DNA is TGTGCCATCAGTCACGACAGGGAAGGAGAGAATGGCTACACCTTC.

In this sample, this clone turned up a few times. This chain connects TRBV14 to TRBJ1-2, with D possibly being TRBD1 (6 bases). This CDR3 has 15 residues. The V end lost 1 base, the J end lost 5 bases, and 14 bases lay between the germline ends. Germline CDR1 reads SGHDN; CDR2 reads FVKESK. The CDR3, as DNA: TGTGCCAGCAGCCAAGGAAGGGGGGGCGCTTATGGCTACACCTTC. Residues: CASSQGRGGAYGYTF.

V gene TRBV6-5 combines with J gene TRBJ1-3; D unclear. This CDR3 has 13 residues. Germline V gene sequence: CDR1 MNHEY, CDR2 SVGAGI. Trimming took off 6 bases at V and 0 bases at J, with 6 bases between the two ends. CDR3 sequence reads: CASRYSSGNTIYF. In DNA form, the CDR3 reads TGTGCCAGCAGATATTCCTCTGGAAACACCATATATTTT.

This chain uses TRBV5-1 with TRBJ2-3; 11 nucleotides line up with TRBD2. This CDR3 region has 17 residues. After removal of 0 bases from V and 2 bases from J, the junction contained 5 bases not matched to a gene. Looked up from germline, CDR1 is SGHRS and CDR2 is YFSETQ. CDR3 DNA sequence: TGCGCCAGCAGCTTGGATCCGACTAGCGGGACCACAGATACGCAGTATTTT. It codes for CASSLDPTSGTTDTQYF. Full variable domain (rest looked up from reference TRBV5-1 and TRBJ2-3): KAGVTQTPRYLIKTRGQQVTLSCSPISGHRSVSWYQQTPGQGLQFLFEYFSETQRNKGNFPGRFSGRQFSNSRSEMNVSTLELGDSALYLCASSLDPTSGTTDTQYFGPGTRLTVL.

The chain combines TRBV29-1 with TRBJ1-2; 11 bases match TRBD1. The CDR3 loop spans 13 amino acids. The V segment lost 5 bases and the J segment 4 bases; nucleotides outside the gene matches: 3. Germline CDR1 and CDR2: SQVTM and ANQGSEA. CDR3 region: CSVRGTGGYGYTF. CDR3 in DNA: TGCAGCGTTCGAGGGACAGGGGGCTATGGCTACACCTTC.

The CDR3 DNA reads as TGTGCCAGCAGTCCCTCCGGGACATATGAGCAGTACTTC. Translating gives CASSPSGTYEQYF. The V call is TRBV6-5, the J call TRBJ2-7, with D perhaps TRBD1 (6 bases). Trimming pared 5 bases from V and 7 bases from J, leaving 15 bases between. This CDR3 has 13 amino acids. Germline CDR1 and CDR2: MNHEY and SVGAGI.

The rearrangement joins TRBV7-9 to TRBJ2-5; TRBD1 matches 7 bases. Germline CDR1 reads SEHNR; CDR2 reads FQNEAQ (reference sequence). Germline trimming cut 3 bases from V and 4 bases from J; bases unmatched to any gene: 5. The CDR3 loop spans 14 amino acids. The CDR3 region is CASSFTGARETQYF. The DNA of the CDR3 is TGTGCCAGCAGCTTTACAGGGGCCAGAGAGACCCAGTACTTC.

The V and J genes are TRBV21-1 and TRBJ2-5; the D call in the table, TRBD2, was not verified against the DNA. TRBV21-1 is a listed pseudogene. This CDR3 is built from 16 residues. CDR3 sequence reads: CAPAEGQREAQETQYF. DNA for the CDR3: TGTGCTCCAGCAGAAGGGCAGCGGGAGGCCCAAGAGACCCAGTACTTC.

The J gene is TRBJ2-2, the V gene TRBV2; TRBD2 agrees at 14 bases. J gave up 1 base and V 2 bases, and 6 bases lay outside the gene matches. The CDR3 covers 19 residues. Germline CDR1 SNHLY, CDR2 FYNNEI. The CDR3 nucleotides are TGTGCCAGCAGTGAAAGACTAGCGGGGGGGCTGGGGAACACCGGGGAGCTGTTTTTT. It yields the protein CASSERLAGGLGNTGELFF.

This chain connects TRBV7-6 to TRBJ2-1; TRBD2 might be the D (6 bases). There are 13 residues in the CDR3. Germline V gene lookup returns CDR1 SGHVS and CDR2 FNYEAQ. The V end lost 5 bases, the J end lost 5 bases, and 10 bases lay between the germline ends. The CDR3 DNA reads TGTGCCAGCAGCCAGGGACTCGACAATGAGCAGTTCTTC. Residues: CASSQGLDNEQFF.